The subject of this entry is one T cell receptor (beta chain). These data are taken from a study of control samples from healthy donors and cancer patients. TCRdb keeps only in-frame clones here, not all; method: immunoSEQ multiplex PCR. The sample shows 150,000 to 200,000 clones, 91% of them seen only once. The germline V gene has CDR1 MNHEY and CDR2 SVGEGT. The CDR3 has 16 residues. Trimming shortened V by 2 bases and J by 1 base, and 11 bases separated the two germline ends. The chain recombines TRBV6-2 or TRBV6-3 with TRBJ1-4; tentatively, D is TRBD1 (6 bases). The specimen sequenced was blood. The receptor comes from a woman aged 25 to 45 in good health. CDR3 bases: TGTGCCAGCAGTTACCGTTTACAGGGAACTAATGAAAAACTGTTTTTT. Translating gives CASSYRLQGTNEKLFF.